Listed below are T cell receptor beta chains from one sample, sequenced in a study of PD-L1 blockade in urothelial cancer. Here immunoSEQ multiplex PCR was the method, and the copy in TCRdb shows in-frame clones only, minus some. This sample has about 49,000 clones, with approximately 85% found just once. The specimen comprised PBMCs, sampled around atezolizumab (anti-PD-L1) treatment. These receptors came from a man aged 70 or older with urothelial cancer. Each CDR3 is given with its conserved first and last residue. The order of the fields is CDR3 DNA, CDR3 protein, clone size, CDR3 length, D gene, J gene, V gene. A D gene is named only where the DNA matches it firmly. Clone sizes are given selectively: once, few, many, or a class where the clone is expanded.

CDR3 DNA: TGTGCCAGCAGCCGAGGACAGGGGAACACTGAAGCTTTCTTT
CDR3 protein: CASSRGQGNTEAFF
clone size: -
CDR3 length: 14
D gene: TRBD1
J gene: TRBJ1-1
V gene: TRBV5-4

CDR3 DNA: TGTGCCAGCTCACCGCTGGGGCAGGGGGTAAACACTGAAGCTTTCTTT
CDR3 protein: CASSPLGQGVNTEAFF
clone size: few
CDR3 length: 16
D gene: TRBD1
J gene: TRBJ1-1
V gene: TRBV18

CDR3 DNA: TGTGCCATCAGTGAGGCGGGAGGCGGCTACGAGCAGTACTTC
CDR3 protein: CAISEAGGGYEQYF
clone size: few
CDR3 length: 14
D gene: TRBD2
J gene: TRBJ2-7
V gene: TRBV10-3

CDR3 DNA: TGTGCCTGGAGTGTACTCTTCTTCAGGGCTAACACCGGGGAGCTGTTTTTT
CDR3 protein: CAWSVLFFRANTGELFF
clone size: -
CDR3 length: 17
D gene: -
J gene: TRBJ2-2
V gene: TRBV30

CDR3 DNA: TGTGCCAGCAGTTGGACAGGGGACAATGAGCAGTTCTTC
CDR3 protein: CASSWTGDNEQFF
clone size: -
CDR3 length: 13
D gene: TRBD1
J gene: TRBJ2-1
V gene: TRBV6-1

CDR3 DNA: TGTGCCAGAAGCTTGAAAGAGACAGGGTCGTCCTCTCGATACAATGAGCAGTTCTTC
CDR3 protein: CARSLKETGSSSRYNEQFF
clone size: -
CDR3 length: 19
D gene: TRBD1
J gene: TRBJ2-1
V gene: TRBV5-3

CDR3 DNA: TGCGCCAGCAGCGTAACAGGGGGCACTGAAGCTTTCTTT
CDR3 protein: CASSVTGGTEAFF
clone size: -
CDR3 length: 13
D gene: TRBD1
J gene: TRBJ1-1
V gene: TRBV5-1

CDR3 DNA: TGTGCCAGCAGTAAAGGGCAACCGTCGAACACCGGGGAGCTGTTTTTT
CDR3 protein: CASSKGQPSNTGELFF
clone size: -
CDR3 length: 16
D gene: -
J gene: TRBJ2-2
V gene: TRBV2

CDR3 DNA: TGTGCCAGCAGTATCAGGGGCTCTGGAAACACCATATATTTT
CDR3 protein: CASSIRGSGNTIYF
clone size: -
CDR3 length: 14
D gene: -
J gene: TRBJ1-3
V gene: TRBV27

CDR3 DNA: TGTGCCAGCAGCTCCTGGAAGGGGCAACGCCACGAGCAGTACTTC
CDR3 protein: CASSSWKGQRHEQYF
clone size: -
CDR3 length: 15
D gene: -
J gene: TRBJ2-7
V gene: TRBV11-2

CDR3 DNA: TGTGCCAGCAGTGGTGGAGCGGGGTACCAAGAGACCCAGTACTTC
CDR3 protein: CASSGGAGYQETQYF
clone size: once
CDR3 length: 15
D gene: TRBD2
J gene: TRBJ2-5
V gene: TRBV28

CDR3 DNA: TGTGCCAGCAGCACGGGACTAGCGGGAGGGGGCGAGCAGTACTTC
CDR3 protein: CASSTGLAGGGEQYF
clone size: -
CDR3 length: 15
D gene: TRBD2
J gene: TRBJ2-7
V gene: TRBV7-3

CDR3 DNA: TGCAGCGTCCCGTCGGTTCGGAATGAGCAGTTCTTC
CDR3 protein: CSVPSVRNEQFF
clone size: -
CDR3 length: 12
D gene: -
J gene: TRBJ2-1
V gene: TRBV29-1

CDR3 DNA: TGTGCCAGCAGCTTAAAAGGGTTGACAGGGGCCAACTATGGCTACACCTTC
CDR3 protein: CASSLKGLTGANYGYTF
clone size: -
CDR3 length: 17
D gene: TRBD1
J gene: TRBJ1-2
V gene: TRBV7-8

CDR3 DNA: TGTGCCAGCAGCAACGTCCAGGGGGGGACCCAGTACTTC
CDR3 protein: CASSNVQGGTQYF
clone size: few
CDR3 length: 13
D gene: -
J gene: TRBJ2-5
V gene: TRBV6-6

CDR3 DNA: TGTGCCAGCAGTTTACTGGGAAACAGGGCTCAAGGCAATCAGCCCCAGCATTTT
CDR3 protein: CASSLLGNRAQGNQPQHF
clone size: -
CDR3 length: 18
D gene: -
J gene: TRBJ1-5
V gene: TRBV27

CDR3 DNA: TGTGCCAGCAGCTTTGGGAGTTCTTACGAGCAGTACTTC
CDR3 protein: CASSFGSSYEQYF
clone size: -
CDR3 length: 13
D gene: -
J gene: TRBJ2-7
V gene: TRBV7-9

CDR3 DNA: TGTGCCAGCAGCGGGACAAGCGATCAGCCCCAGCATTTT
CDR3 protein: CASSGTSDQPQHF
clone size: -
CDR3 length: 13
D gene: -
J gene: TRBJ1-5
V gene: TRBV6-1

CDR3 DNA: TGTGCCGCCACCACCGGTTTTGGGAACACTGAAGCTTTCTTT
CDR3 protein: CAATTGFGNTEAFF
clone size: -
CDR3 length: 14
D gene: -
J gene: TRBJ1-1
V gene: TRBV19

CDR3 DNA: TGTGCCAGCAGTTACTCGACGGGGGGGTCGGAGCAGTACTTC
CDR3 protein: CASSYSTGGSEQYF
clone size: -
CDR3 length: 14
D gene: TRBD2
J gene: TRBJ2-7
V gene: TRBV6-6

CDR3 DNA: TGTGCCAGCAGCTTAGGGACAGGGGACCCCGAGCAGTACTTC
CDR3 protein: CASSLGTGDPEQYF
clone size: once
CDR3 length: 14
D gene: TRBD1
J gene: TRBJ2-7
V gene: TRBV7-9

CDR3 DNA: TGTGCCAGCAGCACCGGGACAGGGTCCTACGAGCAGTACTTT
CDR3 protein: CASSTGTGSYEQYF
clone size: -
CDR3 length: 14
D gene: TRBD1
J gene: TRBJ2-7
V gene: TRBV7-9

CDR3 DNA: TGTGCCAGCAGTTACTCAGGGACCCAGGGGTCCTACGAGCAGTACTTC
CDR3 protein: CASSYSGTQGSYEQYF
clone size: -
CDR3 length: 16
D gene: -
J gene: TRBJ2-7
V gene: TRBV6-6

CDR3 DNA: TGTGCCAGCCTGTTCGTGACAGAAGCTTTCTTT
CDR3 protein: CASLFVTEAFF
clone size: -
CDR3 length: 11
D gene: -
J gene: TRBJ1-1
V gene: TRBV28

CDR3 DNA: TGCGCCAGCAGCCAAGTCCCTCTGACAGGGGCTGGAAACACCATATATTTT
CDR3 protein: CASSQVPLTGAGNTIYF
clone size: -
CDR3 length: 17
D gene: TRBD1
J gene: TRBJ1-3
V gene: TRBV4-1

CDR3 DNA: TGTGCCAGCAGCCCCCCGGGGACAGATACGCAGTATTTT
CDR3 protein: CASSPPGTDTQYF
clone size: few
CDR3 length: 13
D gene: -
J gene: TRBJ2-3
V gene: TRBV5-6

CDR3 DNA: TGTGCCAGCAGCGCGGGCACAGATACGCAGTATTTT
CDR3 protein: CASSAGTDTQYF
clone size: -
CDR3 length: 12
D gene: -
J gene: TRBJ2-3
V gene: TRBV11-3

CDR3 DNA: TGTGCCAGCAGTGGAGGGCAGACCACAGATACGCAGTATTTT
CDR3 protein: CASSGGQTTDTQYF
clone size: -
CDR3 length: 14
D gene: -
J gene: TRBJ2-3
V gene: TRBV6-1

CDR3 DNA: TGTGCCAGCAGTTTTCGGGGTGTGGAAGAAAAACTGTTTTTT
CDR3 protein: CASSFRGVEEKLFF
clone size: -
CDR3 length: 14
D gene: -
J gene: TRBJ1-4
V gene: TRBV27